These 30 T cell receptor beta chains were all obtained from the same sample, sequenced in a study of cytomegalovirus exposure and HLA in healthy donors. Primers included in the PCR were 60 Vbeta and 13 Jbeta primers. Sequenced by immunoSEQ multiplex PCR; TCRdb stores in-frame clones only, minus some. In all, the sample yields fewer than 150,000 clones. The sequencing sample was made of PBMCs. The receptors were sampled from a man aged 18 to 29 in good health and CMV-seronegative.

The rearrangement joins TRBV7-6 to TRBJ2-7, with D possibly being TRBD1 (5 bases). The CDR3 sequence is 15 residues long. Germline V gene sequence: CDR1 SGHVS, CDR2 FNYEAQ. Trimming removed 5 bases at V and 3 bases at J, with 17 bases between. The CDR3: CASSPGQGGHYEQYF. CDR3 DNA sequence: TGTGCCAGCAGCCCAGGGCAGGGCGGTCACTACGAGCAGTACTTC. Combining the CDR3 with reference TRBV7-6 and TRBJ2-7 gives the whole variable domain GAGVSQSPRYKVTKRGQDVALRCDPISGHVSLYWYRQALGQGPEFLTYFNYEAQQDKSGLPNDRFSAERPEGSISTLTIQRTEQRDSAMYRCASSPGQGGHYEQYFGPGTRLTVT.

The V call is TRBV10-2, the J call TRBJ1-2; possible D gene TRBD1, 6 bases. Germline V gives CDR1 WSHSY, CDR2 SAAADI. V lost 7 bases, J lost 2 bases, and 20 bases lay in between. The CDR3 totals 16 residues. The CDR3 nucleotides read TGCGCCAGCACCAACTTAGGGGGATCGACGAACTATGGCTACACCTTC. Amino acids: CASTNLGGSTNYGYTF.

V and J are TRBV6-5 and TRBJ1-2, with D perhaps matching TRBD1 (5 bases). The CDR3 has 12 residues. Trimming shortened V by 5 bases and J by 8 bases, and 12 bases separated the two germline ends. In germline, CDR1 is MNHEY, CDR2 SVGAGI. For the CDR3, the DNA is TGTGCCAGCAGTACGGGGGGGAGGGGCTACACCTTC. Its protein is CASSTGGRGYTF.

The chain has TRBV7-6 and TRBJ2-7; D is possibly TRBD1 (6 bases). This CDR3 is 17 amino acids long. The V gene's germline CDR1 is SGHVS and CDR2 FNYEAQ. V was trimmed by 5 bases and J by 0 bases, leaving 20 bases between them. CDR3 region: CASSPYIGAQGSYEQYF. The CDR3 nucleotides read TGTGCCAGCAGCCCTTACATCGGCGCACAGGGCTCCTACGAGCAGTACTTC.

J is TRBJ2-3 and V is TRBV9, with D tentatively TRBD2 (5 bases). V lost 4 bases and J lost 1, with 16 bases in between. The germline CDR1 and CDR2 sequences are SGDLS and YYNGEE. The CDR3 covers 16 residues. This CDR3 reads CASSLDAARGTDTQYF. CDR3 sequence (DNA): TGTGCCAGCAGCCTAGACGCGGCGAGGGGCACAGATACGCAGTATTTT.

J is TRBJ2-5 and V is TRBV4-1, with 13 bases fitting TRBD2. Losses at the gene ends were 6 bases for V and 5 bases for J; bases not matched to a gene: 9. Germline CDR1 is MGHRA and CDR2 is YSYEKL. The CDR3 length is 16 residues. CDR3 DNA: TGCGCCAGCAGACGGACTAGCGGGAGTTGGTGGGAGACCCAGTACTTC. Encoded protein: CASRRTSGSWWETQYF.

This chain uses TRBV28 with TRBJ1-1; tentatively, D is TRBD1 (6 bases). The CDR3 runs to 17 residues. CDR1 and CDR2 (germline): MDHEN, SYDVKM. Deletions cut 2 bases from V and 5 bases from J, with 21 bases between. CDR3 region: CASSLPLAGAGRTEAFF. CDR3 bases: TGTGCCAGCAGTTTACCCCTCGCAGGGGCCGGGAGGACTGAAGCTTTCTTT.

This chain uses TRBV28 with TRBJ1-1; 9 positions agree with TRBD1. CDR1 and CDR2 from the germline V gene are MDHEN and SYDVKM. J gave up 0 bases and V 3 bases, and 2 bases lay outside the gene matches. This CDR3 has 15 amino acids. This CDR3 is CASSFYRGLNTEAFF. The CDR3 DNA sequence: TGTGCCAGCAGTTTCTACAGGGGGCTGAACACTGAAGCTTTCTTT. The variable domain in full, with the rest retrieved from reference TRBV28 and TRBJ1-1, is DVKVTQSSRYLVKRTGEKVFLECVQDMDHENMFWYRQDPGLGLRLIYFSYDVKMKEKGDIPEGYSVSREKKERFSLILESASTNQTSMYLCASSFYRGLNTEAFFGQGTRLTVV.

V usage is TRBV18 and J usage is TRBJ1-3; possible D gene TRBD1, 6 bases. Trimming took 2 bases from V and 0 from J, leaving 8 bases between them. The CDR3 covers 15 residues. Germline assignment: CDR1 KGHSH and CDR2 LQKENI. CDR3 coding DNA: TGTGCCAGCTCACCATTGGACAGCTCTGGAAACACCATATATTTT. Translated, it gives CASSPLDSSGNTIYF. Variable domain in full (rest from reference TRBV18 and TRBJ1-3): NAGVMQNPRHLVRRRGQEARLRCSPMKGHSHVYWYRQLPEEGLKFMVYLQKENIIDESGMPKERFSAEFPKEGPSILRIQQVVRGDSAAYFCASSPLDSSGNTIYFGEGSWLTVV.

The rearrangement links TRBV28 to TRBJ1-1; D unclear. Germline CDR1 is MDHEN and CDR2 is SYDVKM. The CDR3 has 13 amino acids. Trimming removed 10 bases from V and 1 base from J, with 13 bases in between. The CDR3 nucleotides read TGTGCCACCAAAACAGCAGAGAACACTGAAGCTTTCTTT. This sequence encodes CATKTAENTEAFF.

V gene TRBV10-3 combines with J gene TRBJ2-3, with D possibly TRBD2 on 5 matching bases. Germline V gene sequence: CDR1 ENHRY, CDR2 SYGVKD. Trimming shortened V by 7 bases and J by 1 base, and 12 bases separated the two germline ends. The CDR3 has 14 residues. In DNA, the CDR3 is TGTGCCATCAAGGGAGCCTTCCGCACAGATACGCAGTATTTT. Amino acid sequence: CAIKGAFRTDTQYF.

The J gene is TRBJ1-2, the V gene TRBV5-5, with 9 bases that match TRBD1. The CDR3 has 16 amino acids. After removal of 1 base from V and 0 bases from J, the junction contained 4 bases not matched to a gene. Germline CDR1 SGHKS, CDR2 YYEKEE (reference sequence). The CDR3 here is CASSLWRTGANYGYTF. The CDR3 region has the DNA TGTGCCAGCAGCTTGTGGCGGACAGGGGCTAACTATGGCTACACCTTC. Full variable domain (rest looked up from reference TRBV5-5 and TRBJ1-2): DAGVTQSPTHLIKTRGQQVTLRCSPISGHKSVSWYQQVLGQGPQFIFQYYEKEERGRGNFPDRFSARQFPNYSSELNVNALLLGDSALYLCASSLWRTGANYGYTFGSGTRLTVV.

The CDR3 spells CATSRGGGQGGYEQYF. In nucleotides, the CDR3 is TGTGCCACCAGCAGAGGGGGGGGACAGGGAGGGTACGAGCAGTACTTC. V and J are TRBV15 and TRBJ2-7, with 9 bases lining up with TRBD1. CDR1 and CDR2 (germline): LNHNV, YYDKDF (reference sequence). Trimming at V came to 1 base and at J to 4 bases, leaving 8 bases not matched to a gene. The CDR3 length is 16 residues.

J is TRBJ2-2 and V is TRBV5-6, with 10 nucleotides matching TRBD2. V lost 4 bases, J lost 4 bases, and 7 bases stayed unmatched. The CDR3 extends over 16 amino acids. CDR1 is SGHDT, CDR2 YYEEEE, per germline. The CDR3 sequence: CASSLWLAGATGELFF. CDR3 DNA: TGTGCCAGCAGCCTGTGGCTAGCGGGAGCCACCGGGGAGCTGTTTTTT.

This chain joins TRBV5-6 and TRBJ2-2; 11 bases match TRBD1. CDR3 length: 16 residues. The V segment lost 5 bases and the J segment 3 bases; nucleotides outside the gene matches: 6. CDR1 and CDR2 (germline): SGHDT, YYEEEE. CDR3 residues: CASSLPGQGDTGELFF. In DNA, the CDR3 is TGTGCCAGCAGTCTACCGGGACAGGGGGACACCGGGGAGCTGTTTTTT.

The V gene is TRBV30, the J gene TRBJ2-1; 7 positions match TRBD1. The germline V gene encodes CDR1 GTSNPN and CDR2 SVGIG (reference sequence). V dropped 2 bases and J dropped 6; count of bases not matched to a gene: 4. The CDR3 has 13 amino acids. CDR3 sequence reads: CAWSRGQVNEQFF. As DNA, the CDR3 is TGTGCCTGGAGTAGGGGGCAGGTCAATGAGCAGTTCTTC.

The rearrangement links TRBV7-3 to TRBJ2-1, with TRBD1 matching 8 bases. Germline V gene sequence: CDR1 SGHTA, CDR2 FQGTGA. The CDR3 has 14 amino acids. J gave up 8 bases and V 2 bases, and 5 bases lay outside the gene matches. In DNA form, the CDR3 reads TGTGCCAGCAGCTTACAGGGGGCGCGAGATGAGCAGTTCTTC. Protein: CASSLQGARDEQFF.

The V and J genes are TRBV27 and TRBJ1-4; unclear D gene. This CDR3 is 15 amino acids long. V was clipped by 0 bases and J by 12 bases, with 17 bases between them. Germline CDR1 MNHEY, CDR2 SMNVEV (reference sequence). The CDR3 nucleotides are TGTGCCAGCAGTTTATCATCGGGATCTTTTGGGGAACTGTTTTTT. This sequence encodes CASSLSSGSFGELFF.

This rearrangement joins TRBV15 to TRBJ2-5, with D unclear. The CDR3 is 17 residues long. CDR1 is LNHNV and CDR2 is YYDKDF in the germline V gene (reference sequence). V was shortened by 0 bases and J by 5 bases, with 19 bases between the two germline ends. The CDR3 loop is CATSRDRSVKFVETQYF. The CDR3, as DNA: TGTGCCACCAGCAGAGATCGGTCCGTTAAGTTTGTGGAGACCCAGTACTTC.

The chain couples TRBV5-1 to TRBJ1-1; D call uncertain. The CDR3 runs to 14 residues. With 0 bases removed from V and 0 bases from J, the gap between germline ends came to 6 bases. CDR1 is SGHRS and CDR2 is YFSETQ in the germline V gene. CDR3 sequence reads: CASSLASMNTEAFF. In DNA form, the CDR3 reads TGCGCCAGCAGCTTGGCTAGTATGAACACTGAAGCTTTCTTT.

This chain joins TRBV9 and TRBJ2-3; TRBD1 aligns across 7 bases. CDR3 length: 15 amino acids. CDR1 is SGDLS, CDR2 YYNGEE, per germline. Trimming took 2 bases from V and 2 from J; bases not matched to a gene: 5. The CDR3 DNA reads as TGTGCCAGCAGCGTTCGGGACAGCCACACAGATACGCAGTATTTT. This gives the protein CASSVRDSHTDTQYF.

The rearrangement joins TRBV10-2 to TRBJ2-2; maybe TRBD2 (6 bases). This CDR3 has 14 amino acids. V lost 7 bases, J lost 2 bases, and 11 bases lay in between. The germline gives CDR1 WSHSY, CDR2 SAAADI. In DNA form, the CDR3 reads TGCGCCAGCACCGGGACTTTAAACACCGGGGAGCTGTTTTTT. It translates to CASTGTLNTGELFF.

V gene TRBV18 combines with J gene TRBJ1-1, with 7 bases lining up with TRBD1. Losses at the gene ends were 3 bases for V and 0 bases for J; bases not matched to a gene: 16. The CDR3 covers 19 residues. Germline V gene data show CDR1 as KGHSH and CDR2 as LQKENI. The CDR3 sequence: CASSPIGTADTGMNTEAFF. CDR3 bases: TGTGCCAGCTCACCCATAGGGACAGCCGACACCGGTATGAACACTGAAGCTTTCTTT.

The chain couples TRBV28 to TRBJ1-3; the D is unclear. This CDR3 is 17 amino acids long. The V and J ends lost 5 bases and 0 bases respectively, with 17 bases between them. The germline CDR1 and CDR2 sequences are MDHEN and SYDVKM. CDR3 nucleotides: TGTGCCAGCAGTATTAATCGGGAACAGCTCTCTGGAAACACCATATATTTT. It is translated as CASSINREQLSGNTIYF.

The chain couples TRBV7-2 to TRBJ1-6, with 7 bases matching TRBD1. The germline CDR1 and CDR2 sequences are SGHTA and FQGNSA. CDR3 length: 15 amino acids. V lost 1 base to trimming and J lost 7 bases; unmatched junction nucleotides: 4. CDR3 nucleotide sequence: TGTGCCAGCAGCTTAGATGCAGGGGGAAATTCACCCCTCCACTTT. It encodes CASSLDAGGNSPLHF.

This rearrangement joins TRBV30 to TRBJ1-3; D uncertain. The CDR3 totals 13 residues. The V end was cut by 7 bases, the J end by 4 bases, with 14 bases between. Germline values: CDR1 GTSNPN, CDR2 SVGIG (reference sequence). The CDR3 DNA is TGTGCCTTCAGACACCCGGCGGGAAACACCATATATTTT. It codes for CAFRHPAGNTIYF.

The chain employs TRBV30 and TRBJ1-6, with D perhaps matching TRBD1 (6 bases). CDR3 size: 14 residues. Looked up from germline, CDR1 is GTSNPN and CDR2 is SVGIG (reference sequence). The V gene lost 2 bases and the J gene lost 6 bases, with 11 bases spanning the gap. DNA for the CDR3: TGTGCCTGGAGTTCCGACAGGCTTAATTCACCCCTCCACTTT. Translation gives CAWSSDRLNSPLHF.

DNA for the CDR3: TGCGCCAGCAGCTTGGGACGGAGCTCCTACGAGCAGTACTTC. Its protein product is CASSLGRSSYEQYF. The V call is TRBV5-1, the J call TRBJ2-7; D not certain. The CDR3 runs 14 residues. Per germline, CDR1 SGHRS and CDR2 YFSETQ. The V gene lost 0 bases and the J gene lost 0 bases, with 7 bases spanning the gap.

This chain joins TRBV4-1 and TRBJ2-3, with 11 bases matching TRBD2. The CDR3 consists of 16 residues. The germline gives CDR1 MGHRA, CDR2 YSYEKL. The junction had 14 bases not matched to a gene; V was cut back by 5 bases and J by 10 bases. Here the CDR3 DNA reads TGCGCCAGCAGCGGGGTTTGGACTAGCGGGCTTGGTCCGCAGTATTTT. Residues: CASSGVWTSGLGPQYF.

This chain links TRBV27 with TRBJ1-6; D is perhaps TRBD1 (5 bases). V lost 4 bases and J 7 bases, leaving 14 bases between the germline ends. In germline, CDR1 is MNHEY, CDR2 SMNVEV (reference sequence). The CDR3 runs 15 residues. CDR3 amino acids: CASSSDSFGNSPLHF. CDR3 sequence (DNA): TGTGCCAGCAGTTCCGACAGTTTTGGGAATTCACCCCTCCACTTT.